This entry lists 9 T cell receptor gamma chains sequenced from one sample in a study of gamma delta lymphoproliferative disorders and STAT genes. TCRdb called clones from the multiplex PCR reads again using CATT. The data show approximately 2,600 gamma-chain clones, approximately 10% seen once. The receptor sequences were amplified from genomic DNA of peripheral blood mononuclear cells. Sequences were obtained from blood. Receptors originate from a human donor in good health.

On this clone: The junction differs from germline at one of its ends, possibly a read error. V and J are TRGV8 and TRGJ1 or TRGJ2. No J gene was available from TCRdb, and it was assigned here by a germline match of the DNA. This CDR3 contains 16 residues. CDR1 and CDR2 (germline): VENAVY, YDSYNSRV. This chain's CDR3 is CATWNSSPPHNYKKLF. The CDR3 DNA reads TGTGCCACCTGGAATAGCTCCCCCCCCCATAATTATAAGAAACTCTTT.

In its sample, this clone is medium-sized. This rearrangement joins TRGV8 to TRGJ1 or TRGJ2. TCRdb records no J gene; here it was assigned by comparing the DNA to germline. The CDR3 loop spans 14 amino acids. Germline CDR1 reads VENAVY; CDR2 reads YDSYNSRV. The J segment lost 1 base and the V segment lost 5 bases, leaving 8 bases of the junction unmatched. CDR3 nucleotides: TGTGCCACCTGGGTTGAGCTCAATTATTATAAGAAACTCTTT. Protein sequence: CATWVELNYYKKLF.

This clone is judged medium-sized. The CDR3 spells CAAWVRGTTGWFKIF. DNA for the CDR3: TGTGCTGCGTGGGTTCGTGGGACCACTGGTTGGTTCAAGATATTT. J is TRGJP1 and V is TRGV10. No J gene is reported in TCRdb; it was inferred here by comparing the DNA with germline. TRGV10 is treated as an ORF (open reading frame) with a function not yet certain. The V gene end was trimmed by 8 bases and the J gene end by 2 bases; junction bases not matched to a gene: 9. CDR3 length equals 15 residues.

The rearrangement uses TRGV10 and TRGJP1. Here the J gene was assigned by germline matching of the DNA, as TCRdb has none. TRGV10 is given ORF status, its function remaining uncertain. V was clipped by 8 bases and J by 6 bases; unmatched bases: 16. The CDR3 consists of 16 residues. CDR3 DNA: TGTGCTGCGTGGGATTATGTTGGGTCCGCTGGTTGGTTCAAGATATTT. This codes for CAAWDYVGSAGWFKIF.

This clone is medium-sized in the sample. The J gene is TRGJP1, the V gene TRGV2. No J segment appears in TCRdb, so it was assigned here by matching the sequence to germline. Germline loops: CDR1 EGSNGY, CDR2 YDSYNSKV. This CDR3 contains 15 residues. V was clipped by 0 bases and J by 7 bases; unmatched bases: 8. DNA for the CDR3: TGTGCCACCTGGGACGGGCGGGGGAGTGGTTGGTTCAAGATATTT. Translating it yields CATWDGRGSGWFKIF.

In its sample, this clone ranks as medium-sized. This sequence joins TRGV5 and TRGJ1 or TRGJ2. Here the J gene came from matching the DNA to germline, since TCRdb omits it. The CDR3 loop spans 14 amino acids. Germline assignment: CDR1 VINAFY and CDR2 YDVSNSKD. V lost 3 bases, J lost 0 bases, and 5 bases stayed unmatched. The CDR3 DNA sequence: TGTGCCACCTGGGACGCCCCGAATTATTATAAGAAACTCTTT. Protein: CATWDAPNYYKKLF.

For the CDR3, the DNA is TGTGCCACCTGGGACGGGCCATGGGGAGTTGGGCAAAAAATCAAGGTATTT. Protein sequence: CATWDGPWGVGQKIKVF. The chain couples TRGV2 to TRGJP. TCRdb lists no J gene, so it was determined here by aligning the DNA to germline. J lost 17 bases, V lost 0 bases, and 16 bases had no gene match. The V gene's germline CDR1 is EGSNGY and CDR2 YDSYNSKV. The CDR3 is 17 residues long.

In the case of this clone: The limits of the CDR3 on the DNA are not certain, so only TCRdb's listed CDR3 is given. The V gene corresponds to TRGV8; no J gene was called. The CDR3 adds up to 20 amino acids, both ends counted. Germline V gene sequence: CDR1 VENAVY, CDR2 YDSYNSRV. CDR3 region: CATWDRSIIIRNSLAVEQHF.

In this sample, this clone is medium-sized. The CDR3 loop reads CATWEVYYKKLF. CDR3 nucleotides: TGTGCCACCTGGGAGGTCTATTATAAGAAACTCTTT. The gene calls are TRGV4 and TRGJ1 or TRGJ2. The J gene was missing in TCRdb and was found by matching the end of the DNA to germline. The ends lost 4 bases at V and 4 bases at J; junction bases unmatched: 4. In germline, CDR1 is EGSTGY, CDR2 YDSYTSSV. This CDR3 comprises 12 residues.